The sequence of this T cell receptor (beta chain) was determined in a study of blood T cell repertoires in COVID-19. The CDR3 contains 16 residues. Trimming removed 6 bases from V and 9 bases from J, with 21 bases in between. Germline V lookup: CDR1 MNHEY, CDR2 SVGEGT. Original processing notes: The authors estimated nucleated cell counts from reference gene primer amplification. Method: immunoSEQ multiplex PCR; TCRdb's copy keeps in-frame clones and lacks some. V, J and clone size were drawn from that table, and D and trimming were deduced from the DNA. The repertoire holds approximately 88,000 clones, with about 78% as singletons.

The receptor comes from a man aged 50 to 59 who had recovered from COVID-19. The specimen was peripheral blood. The chain combines TRBV6-2 or TRBV6-3 with TRBJ1-6, with a tentative D call TRBD1 (5 bases). CDR3 sequence reads: CASSPRAGLNGSPLHF. The CDR3 bases are TGTGCCAGCAGCCCGAGGGCGGGGCTGAACGGTTCACCCCTCCACTTT.